The clone carrying this TCR beta chain is labeled medium-sized. What it binds is not known. The second PCR ran roughly 6 to 11 cycles with a sample-barcoded 5' primer and J-beta primers. TCRdb analysed the 5' RACE reads with MiXCR anew, one entry per CDR3 protein. Of roughly 500,000 distinct CDR3 sequences listed, 24% are singletons. This sample is drawn from a study of blood T cells in healthy people across ages. Peripheral blood from each donor was collected in a volume of 8 to 10 milliliters. Study results and caveats: Both higher diversity and more naive CD4+ cells marked long-lived donors when set against aged donors. No one knew whether donors had CMV, which possibly confounded expanded clonotype changes.

J was trimmed by 5 bases and V by 6 bases; bases with no gene match: 7. This CDR3 is 15 amino acids long. Germline loops: CDR1 MDHEN, CDR2 SYDVKM. These data were also filed under a second study, of T cells of mothers and their children. This second study notes: The donors comprised a handful of children and their three healthy Caucasian mothers.

This receptor was obtained from a boy between 10 and 17 years old in good health. The chain carries TRBV28 and TRBJ1-4, with TRBD1 identical over 9 bases. The sequenced material came from blood. Here the CDR3 DNA reads TGTGCCAGCAGCCAGGGACAGGGACTAAATGAAAAACTGTTTTTT. Protein sequence: CASSQGQGLNEKLFF.